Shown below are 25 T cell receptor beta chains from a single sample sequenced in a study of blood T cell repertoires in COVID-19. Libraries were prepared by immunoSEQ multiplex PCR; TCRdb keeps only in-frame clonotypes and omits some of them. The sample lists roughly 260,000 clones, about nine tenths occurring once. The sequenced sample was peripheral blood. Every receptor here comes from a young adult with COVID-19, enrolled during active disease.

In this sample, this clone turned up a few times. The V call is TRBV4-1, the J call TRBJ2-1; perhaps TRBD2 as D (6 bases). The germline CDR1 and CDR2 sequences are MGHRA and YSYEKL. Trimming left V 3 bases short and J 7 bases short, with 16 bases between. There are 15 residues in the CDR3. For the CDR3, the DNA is TGCGCCAGCAGCCAGATGGGGGACTCCGCAAATGAGCAGTTCTTC. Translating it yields CASSQMGDSANEQFF.

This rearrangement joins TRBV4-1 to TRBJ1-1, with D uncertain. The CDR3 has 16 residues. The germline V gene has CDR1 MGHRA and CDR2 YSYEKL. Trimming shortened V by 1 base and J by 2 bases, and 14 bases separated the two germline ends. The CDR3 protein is CASSQVWLINNTEAFF. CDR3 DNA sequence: TGCGCCAGCAGCCAAGTATGGCTGATCAATAACACTGAAGCTTTCTTT.

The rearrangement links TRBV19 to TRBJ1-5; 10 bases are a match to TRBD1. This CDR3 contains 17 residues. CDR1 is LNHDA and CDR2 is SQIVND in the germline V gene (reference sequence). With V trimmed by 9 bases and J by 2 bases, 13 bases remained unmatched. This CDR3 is CARARDRGPHRNQPQHF. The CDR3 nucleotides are TGTGCCAGGGCCCGGGACAGGGGTCCCCATCGCAATCAGCCCCAGCATTTT.

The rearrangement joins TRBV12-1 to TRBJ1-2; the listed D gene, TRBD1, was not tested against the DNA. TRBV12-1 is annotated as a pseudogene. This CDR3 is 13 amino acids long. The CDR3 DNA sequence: TGTGCCAGCAGCACCCGGGACAGAGAAGGCTACACCTTC. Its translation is CASSTRDREGYTF.

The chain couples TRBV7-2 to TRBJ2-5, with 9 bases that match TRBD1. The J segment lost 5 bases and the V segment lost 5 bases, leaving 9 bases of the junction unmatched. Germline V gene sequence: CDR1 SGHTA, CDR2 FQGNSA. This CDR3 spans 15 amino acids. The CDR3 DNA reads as TGTGCCAGCAGCGAGGGGACAGGGCCCGGGGAGACCCAGTACTTC. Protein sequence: CASSEGTGPGETQYF. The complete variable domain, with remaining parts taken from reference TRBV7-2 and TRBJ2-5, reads GAGVSQSPSNKVTEKGKDVELRCDPISGHTALYWYRQSLGQGLEFLIYFQGNSAPDKSGLPSDRFSAERTGGSVSTLTIQRTQQEDSAVYLCASSEGTGPGETQYFGPGTRLLVL.

The DNA for the CDR3 is TGTGCCAGCAGCCAAGAACTAGCGAATGAGCAGTTCTTC. Amino acids: CASSQELANEQFF. The chain links TRBV4-2 to TRBJ2-1; 7 bases line up with TRBD2. J was trimmed by 7 bases and V by 0 bases; bases with no gene match: 0. Looked up from germline, CDR1 is LGHNA and CDR2 is YNFKEQ. The CDR3 totals 13 residues.

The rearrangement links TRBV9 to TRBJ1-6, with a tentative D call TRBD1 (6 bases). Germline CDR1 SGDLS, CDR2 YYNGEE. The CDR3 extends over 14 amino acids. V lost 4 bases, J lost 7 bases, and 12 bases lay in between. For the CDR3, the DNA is TGTGCCAGCAGCCCTGACAGGACCAATTCACCCCTCCACTTT. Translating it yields CASSPDRTNSPLHF.

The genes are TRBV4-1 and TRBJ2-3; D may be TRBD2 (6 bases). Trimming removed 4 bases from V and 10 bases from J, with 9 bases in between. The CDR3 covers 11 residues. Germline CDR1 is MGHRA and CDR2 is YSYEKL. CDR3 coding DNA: TGCGCCAGCAGCCCGGGAGAGGCGCAGTATTTT. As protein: CASSPGEAQYF.

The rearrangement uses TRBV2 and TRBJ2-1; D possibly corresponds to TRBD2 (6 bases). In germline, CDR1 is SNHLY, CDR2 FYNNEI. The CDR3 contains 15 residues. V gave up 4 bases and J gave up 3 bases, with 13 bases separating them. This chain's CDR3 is CASSGALASYNEQFF. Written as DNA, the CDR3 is TGTGCCAGCAGTGGAGCGCTAGCGAGCTACAATGAGCAGTTCTTC.

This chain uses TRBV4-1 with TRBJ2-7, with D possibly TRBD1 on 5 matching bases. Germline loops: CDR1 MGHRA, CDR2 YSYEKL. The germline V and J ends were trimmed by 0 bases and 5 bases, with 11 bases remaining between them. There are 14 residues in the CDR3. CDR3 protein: CASSQDGRGDEQYF. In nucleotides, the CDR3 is TGCGCCAGCAGCCAAGATGGAAGGGGTGACGAGCAGTACTTC.

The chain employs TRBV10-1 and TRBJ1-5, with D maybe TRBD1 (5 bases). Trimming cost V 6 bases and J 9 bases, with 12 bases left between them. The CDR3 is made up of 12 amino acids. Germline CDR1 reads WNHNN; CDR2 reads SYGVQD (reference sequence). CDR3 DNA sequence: TGCGCCAGCAGGGGGACGGGAGGGCCCCAGCATTTT. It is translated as CASRGTGGPQHF.

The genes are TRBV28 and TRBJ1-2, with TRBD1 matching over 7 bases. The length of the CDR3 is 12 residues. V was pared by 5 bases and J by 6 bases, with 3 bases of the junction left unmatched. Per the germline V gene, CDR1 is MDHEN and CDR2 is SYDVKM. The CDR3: CASSKTGNGYTF. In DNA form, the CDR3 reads TGTGCCAGCAGTAAGACAGGGAATGGCTACACCTTC.

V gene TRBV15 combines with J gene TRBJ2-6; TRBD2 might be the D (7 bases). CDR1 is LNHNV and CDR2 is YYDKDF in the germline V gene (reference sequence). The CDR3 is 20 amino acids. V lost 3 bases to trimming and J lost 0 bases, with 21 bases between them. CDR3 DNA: TGTGCCACCAGCAGCCCTTCCCCAGGGGAGGGTTACTCTGGGGCCAACGTCCTGACTTTC. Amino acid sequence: CATSSPSPGEGYSGANVLTF.

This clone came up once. The CDR3 spells CASSPGVDTQYF. The CDR3 region has the DNA TGTGCCAGCAGCCCGGGAGTAGATACGCAGTATTTT. The rearrangement joins TRBV3-1 (or the pseudogene TRBV3-2) to TRBJ2-3; possibly TRBD2 for D (6 bases). The germline V gene has CDR1 LGHDT and CDR2 YNNKEL (reference sequence). Deletions cut 4 bases from V and 5 bases from J, with 7 bases between. This CDR3 is 12 amino acids long.

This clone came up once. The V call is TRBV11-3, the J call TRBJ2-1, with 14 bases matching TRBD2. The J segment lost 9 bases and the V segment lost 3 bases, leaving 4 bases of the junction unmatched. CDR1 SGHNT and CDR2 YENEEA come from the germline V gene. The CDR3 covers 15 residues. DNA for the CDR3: TGTGCCAGCAGCTTCCAAGGGACTAGCGGGGGTGAGCAGTTCTTC. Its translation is CASSFQGTSGGEQFF.

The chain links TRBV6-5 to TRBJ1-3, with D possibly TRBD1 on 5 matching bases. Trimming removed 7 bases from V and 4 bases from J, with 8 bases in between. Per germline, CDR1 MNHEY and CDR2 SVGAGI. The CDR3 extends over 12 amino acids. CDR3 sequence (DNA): TGTGCCAGCAAGGAGGGGGGAAACACCATATATTTT. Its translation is CASKEGGNTIYF.

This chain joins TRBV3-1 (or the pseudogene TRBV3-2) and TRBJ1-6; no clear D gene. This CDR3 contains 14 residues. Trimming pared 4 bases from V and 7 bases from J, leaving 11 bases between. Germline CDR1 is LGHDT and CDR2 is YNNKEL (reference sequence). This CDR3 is CASSRDGGNSPLHF. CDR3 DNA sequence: TGTGCCAGCAGCCGAGACGGAGGCAATTCACCCCTCCACTTT.

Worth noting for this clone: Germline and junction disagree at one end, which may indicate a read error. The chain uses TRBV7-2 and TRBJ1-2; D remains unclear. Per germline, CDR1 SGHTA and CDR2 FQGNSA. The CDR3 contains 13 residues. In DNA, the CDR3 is TGTGCCAGCAGCCGGCCCTTCGACGGAGCGATTTTGTTC. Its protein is CASSRPFDGAILF. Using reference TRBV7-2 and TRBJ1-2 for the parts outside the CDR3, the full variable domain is GAGVSQSPSNKVTEKGKDVELRCDPISGHTALYWYRQSLGQGLEFLIYFQGNSAPDKSGLPSDRFSAERTGGSVSTLTIQRTQQEDSAVYLCASSRPFDGAILFGSGTRLTVV.

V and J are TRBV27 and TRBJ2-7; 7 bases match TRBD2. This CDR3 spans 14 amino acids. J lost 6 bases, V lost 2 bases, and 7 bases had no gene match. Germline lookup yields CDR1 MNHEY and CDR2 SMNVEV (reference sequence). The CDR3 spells CASSLENWGGEQYF. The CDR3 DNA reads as TGTGCCAGCAGTTTAGAAAACTGGGGGGGCGAGCAGTACTTC.

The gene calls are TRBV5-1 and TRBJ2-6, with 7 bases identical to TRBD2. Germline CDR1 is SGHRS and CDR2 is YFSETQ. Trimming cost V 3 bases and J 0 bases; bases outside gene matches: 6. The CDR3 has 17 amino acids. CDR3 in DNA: TGCGCCAGCAGCTGGGAGGGCTTCTACTCTGGGGCCAACGTCCTGACTTTC. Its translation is CASSWEGFYSGANVLTF.

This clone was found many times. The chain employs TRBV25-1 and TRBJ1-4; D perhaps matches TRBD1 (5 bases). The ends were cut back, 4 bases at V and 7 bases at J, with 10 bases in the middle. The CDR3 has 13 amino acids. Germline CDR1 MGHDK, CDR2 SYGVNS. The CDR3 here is CASSGRQGEKLFF. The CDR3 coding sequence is TGTGCCAGCAGTGGACGTCAGGGTGAAAAACTGTTTTTT. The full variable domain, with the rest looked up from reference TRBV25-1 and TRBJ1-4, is EADIYQTPRYLVIGTGKKITLECSQTMGHDKMYWYQQDPGMELHLIHYSYGVNSTEKGDLSSESTVSRIRTEHFPLTLESARPSHTSQYLCASSGRQGEKLFFGSGTQLSVL.

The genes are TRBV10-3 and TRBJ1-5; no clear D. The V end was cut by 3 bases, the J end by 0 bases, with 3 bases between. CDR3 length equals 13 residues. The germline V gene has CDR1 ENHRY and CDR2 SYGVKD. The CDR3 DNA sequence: TGTGCCATCAGTGACGGTAGCAATCAGCCCCAGCATTTT. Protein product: CAISDGSNQPQHF.

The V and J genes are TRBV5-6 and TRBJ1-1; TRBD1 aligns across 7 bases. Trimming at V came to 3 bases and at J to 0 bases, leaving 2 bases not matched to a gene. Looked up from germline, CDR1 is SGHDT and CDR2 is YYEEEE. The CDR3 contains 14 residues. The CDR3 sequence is CASSWGQLNTEAFF. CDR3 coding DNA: TGTGCCAGCAGCTGGGGACAGTTGAACACTGAAGCTTTCTTT.

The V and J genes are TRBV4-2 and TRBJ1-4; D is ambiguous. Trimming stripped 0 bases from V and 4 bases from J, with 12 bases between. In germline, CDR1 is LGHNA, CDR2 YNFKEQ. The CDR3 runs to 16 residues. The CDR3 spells CASSQEFGSNNEKLFF. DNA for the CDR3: TGTGCCAGCAGCCAAGAGTTTGGCAGTAATAATGAAAAACTGTTTTTT.

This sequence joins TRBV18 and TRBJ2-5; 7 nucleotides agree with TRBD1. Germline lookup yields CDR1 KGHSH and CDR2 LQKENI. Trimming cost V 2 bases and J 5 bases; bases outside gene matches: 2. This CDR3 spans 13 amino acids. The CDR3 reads CASSPGTVETQYF. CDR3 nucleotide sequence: TGTGCCAGCTCACCAGGGACAGTGGAGACCCAGTACTTC.